This TCR beta chain was retrieved from a study of CXCR3-negative and CXCR3-positive naive CD8 T cells. Overall study: The libraries yielded about 150 million TRB reads, about 1.5 +/- 0.3 million each. Findings and caveats of the study: After cryopreservation, expression of CXCR3 was partially reduced, and most assays were run with fresh PBMCs. Naive cells, whether CXCR3-negative or CXCR3-positive, had similar TRBV-TRBJ usage, while memory cells differed.

Preparation of TRB cDNA libraries relied on 5' RACE carrying UMI labels. TCRdb reprocessed the 5' RACE reads, with one entry per CDR3 protein and no DNA. This table holds about 82,000 distinct CDR3 sequences. Naive CD8+ T cells displayed a CD45RO-CCR7+CD27+CD95- phenotype. Germline-derived CDR1 and CDR2 are SGHTA and FQGNSA. The CDR3 spans 14 residues. To note about this clonotype: Antigen unknown.

The chain links TRBV7-2 to TRBJ2-1. The receptor's source is a human donor in good health. Some clones in this sample may be carry-over from other donors' samples. The sequenced material came from naive CXCR3- CD8+ T cells from blood. Subset here: CD45RO-CCR7+CD27+CD95- naive CD8+ T cells lacking CXCR3 (TNR3-). CDR3 in amino acids: CASSLSSQINEQFF.